The present TCR beta chain was sequenced within a study of cytomegalovirus exposure and HLA in healthy donors. Study summary: There were a few hundred genotyped donors. Of these, 81% fell in the genetic ancestry cluster associated with self-reported Caucasian donors.

In regard to this clone: The antigen is unknown.

The V gene's germline CDR1 is MNHEY and CDR2 SVGAGI. V was cut by 5 bases and J by 6 bases, with 6 bases left in between. The CDR3 has 11 residues. PCR employed 60 Vbeta and 13 Jbeta primers. TCRdb's copy holds only in-frame clones and misses some; the assay was immunoSEQ multiplex PCR. The repertoire holds approximately 180,000 clones, with around 79% as singletons. Study-wide results and limits: The authors listed 150 or so TCR beta chains as cytomegalovirus-associated. Association of approximately 16,000 TCR beta sequences with HLA alleles was found at 0.05 false discovery rate in a later analysis. Cytomegalovirus status was reportedly diagnosed by the classifier with high specificity and sensitivity.

The TCR was taken from a woman aged 45-60 years in good health and CMV-seronegative. The chain links TRBV6-5 to TRBJ2-3, with D unclear. Sequencing was carried out using PBMCs. CDR3 in amino acids: CASSQRDTQYF. The CDR3 DNA reads as TGTGCCAGCAGTCAGCGTGATACGCAGTATTTT.